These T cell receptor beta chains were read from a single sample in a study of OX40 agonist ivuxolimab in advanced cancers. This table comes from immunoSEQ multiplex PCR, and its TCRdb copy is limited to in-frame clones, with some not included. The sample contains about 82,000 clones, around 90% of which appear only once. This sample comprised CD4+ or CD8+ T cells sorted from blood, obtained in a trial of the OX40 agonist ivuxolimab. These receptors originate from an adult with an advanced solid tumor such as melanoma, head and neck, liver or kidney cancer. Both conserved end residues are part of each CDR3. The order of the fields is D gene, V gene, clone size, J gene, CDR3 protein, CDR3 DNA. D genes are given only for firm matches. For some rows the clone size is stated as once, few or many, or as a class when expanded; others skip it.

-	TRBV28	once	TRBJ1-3	CASSTSSASGNTIYF	TGTGCCAGCTCCACGAGTTCGGCCTCTGGAAACACCATATATTTT
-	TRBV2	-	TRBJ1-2	CASSELADFHTF	TGTGCCAGCAGTGAACTGGCGGACTTCCACACCTTC
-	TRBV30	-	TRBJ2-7	CAWSVLLSYEQYF	TGTGCCTGGAGTGTCCTACTGAGCTACGAGCAGTACTTC
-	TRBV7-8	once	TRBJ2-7	CASSPGRNSYEQYF	TGTGCCAGCAGCCCTGGCAGAAATTCCTACGAGCAGTACTTC
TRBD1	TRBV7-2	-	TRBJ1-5	CASSPFGQVNQPQHF	TGTGCCAGCAGCCCCTTCGGACAGGTCAATCAGCCCCAGCATTTT
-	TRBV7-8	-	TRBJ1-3	CASSLALGSGNTIYF	TGTGCCAGCAGCTTAGCGTTGGGATCTGGAAACACCATATATTTT
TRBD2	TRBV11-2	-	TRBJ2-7	CASRWRTSGYYEQYF	TGTGCCAGCAGATGGAGGACTAGCGGGTACTACGAGCAGTACTTC
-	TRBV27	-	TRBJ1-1	CASSFGANMNTEAFF	TGTGCCAGCAGTTTCGGGGCTAACATGAACACTGAAGCTTTCTTT
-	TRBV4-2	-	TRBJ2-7	CASSQDQGTTYEQYF	TGTGCCAGCAGCCAAGATCAGGGAACCACCTACGAGCAGTACTTC
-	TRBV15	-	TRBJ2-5	CATSRDQVGETQYF	TGTGCCACCAGCAGAGATCAAGTAGGGGAGACCCAGTACTTC
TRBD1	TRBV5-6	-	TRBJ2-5	CASSKSGGSWAQYF	TGTGCCAGCAGCAAATCAGGGGGCAGTTGGGCCCAGTACTTC
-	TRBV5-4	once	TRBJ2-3	CASSLDPGGTDTQYF	TGTGCCAGCAGCTTGGATCCAGGGGGCACAGATACGCAGTATTTT
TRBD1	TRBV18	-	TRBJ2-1	CASSPKGQGNEQFF	TGTGCCAGCTCACCGAAAGGACAGGGTAATGAGCAGTTCTTC
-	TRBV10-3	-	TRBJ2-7	CAISESTVTYEQYF	TGTGCCATCAGTGAGTCGACAGTTACCTACGAGCAGTACTTC
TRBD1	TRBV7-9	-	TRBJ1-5	CASSLGDSVGQPQHF	TGTGCCAGCAGCTTAGGGGACAGTGTTGGTCAGCCCCAGCATTTT
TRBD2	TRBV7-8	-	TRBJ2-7	CASSGLALPREQYF	TGTGCCAGCAGCGGACTAGCCCTACCTCGCGAGCAGTACTTC
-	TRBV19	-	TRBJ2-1	CASSGRWSFSSYNEQFF	TGTGCCAGTAGTGGGCGGTGGAGCTTCTCGTCCTACAATGAGCAGTTCTTC
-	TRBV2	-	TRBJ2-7	CASRDLAAAASYEQYF	TGTGCCAGCAGAGACCTGGCAGCGGCCGCTTCCTACGAGCAGTACTTC
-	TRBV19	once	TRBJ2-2	CASSIGQGYTGELFF	TGTGCCAGTAGTATCGGCCAGGGGTACACCGGGGAGCTGTTTTTT
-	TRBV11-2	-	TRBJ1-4	CASSLNSMVGEKLFF	TGTGCCAGCAGCTTAAATTCGATGGTTGGTGAAAAACTGTTTTTT
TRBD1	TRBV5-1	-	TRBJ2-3	CASSLGQGADTQYF	TGCGCCAGCAGCTTGGGACAGGGGGCAGATACGCAGTATTTT
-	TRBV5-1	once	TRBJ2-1	CASSLGSPLNYNEQFF	TGCGCCAGCAGCTTGGGATCCCCCCTGAACTACAATGAGCAGTTCTTC
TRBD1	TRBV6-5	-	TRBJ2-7	CASSQDRGSYEQYF	TGTGCCAGCAGTCAGGACAGGGGCTCCTACGAGCAGTACTTC
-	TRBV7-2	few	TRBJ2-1	CASQQQLEGEQFF	TGTGCCAGTCAACAACAGCTAGAGGGTGAGCAGTTCTTC
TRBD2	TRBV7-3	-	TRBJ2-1	CASRTGLAGGPGNEQFF	TGTGCCAGCAGGACGGGACTAGCGGGAGGGCCTGGCAATGAGCAGTTCTTC
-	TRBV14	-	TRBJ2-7	CASSLLGEQYF	TGTGCCAGCAGCCTGTTGGGCGAGCAGTACTTC
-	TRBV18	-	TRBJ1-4	CASSPERVANEKLFF	TGTGCCAGCTCACCAGAGAGGGTTGCTAATGAAAAACTGTTTTTT
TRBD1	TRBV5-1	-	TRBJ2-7	CASIPGQGSSYEQYF	TGCGCCAGCATCCCGGGACAGGGGAGCTCCTACGAGCAGTACTTC
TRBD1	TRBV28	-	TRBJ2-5	CASSGAGTGQETQYF	TGTGCCAGCAGTGGCGCCGGGACAGGCCAAGAGACCCAGTACTTC
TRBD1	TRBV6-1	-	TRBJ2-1	CASSERGTGSYNEQFF	TGTGCCAGCAGTGAACGTGGGACAGGGTCCTACAATGAGCAGTTCTTC
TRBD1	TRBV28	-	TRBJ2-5	CASTLRDRLSAQYF	TGTGCCAGCACCCTCCGGGACAGGCTATCCGCCCAGTACTTC
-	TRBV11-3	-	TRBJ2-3	CASSPTGSDTQYF	TGTGCCAGCAGCCCAACGGGGAGTGATACGCAGTATTTT
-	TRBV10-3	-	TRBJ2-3	CAISVQITDTQYF	TGTGCCATCAGTGTACAGATCACAGATACGCAGTATTTT
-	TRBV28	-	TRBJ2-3	CASSPMGPYADTQYF	TGTGCCAGCAGTCCTATGGGACCTTACGCAGATACGCAGTATTTT
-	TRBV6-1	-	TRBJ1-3	CASSVHSGNTIYF	TGTGCCAGCAGTGTCCACTCTGGAAACACCATATATTTT
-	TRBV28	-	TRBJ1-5	CASNDKGTFDQPQHF	TGTGCCAGCAACGATAAAGGGACATTCGATCAGCCCCAGCATTTT
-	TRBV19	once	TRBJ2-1	CASSIQGAGPYNEQFF	TGTGCCAGTAGTATCCAAGGAGCGGGTCCCTACAATGAGCAGTTCTTC
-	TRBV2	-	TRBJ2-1	CATGRSSYNEQFF	TGTGCCACTGGCCGGAGCTCCTACAATGAGCAGTTCTTC
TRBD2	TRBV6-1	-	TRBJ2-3	CASSEGGRGRDTQYF	TGTGCCAGCAGTGAAGGCGGGAGAGGTAGAGATACGCAGTATTTT
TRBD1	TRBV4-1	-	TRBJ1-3	CASSQKSTGVGGNTIYF	TGCGCCAGCAGCCAAAAATCGACAGGGGTCGGTGGAAACACCATATATTTT
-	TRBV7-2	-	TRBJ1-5	CASSLGTVNQPQHF	TGTGCCAGCAGCTTAGGCACAGTGAATCAGCCCCAGCATTTT
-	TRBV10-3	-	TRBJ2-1	CAIGRVGNNEQFF	TGTGCCATCGGGCGGGTGGGTAACAATGAGCAGTTCTTC